The TCR beta chain under discussion was sequenced for a study of T cell changes during pregnancy in multiple sclerosis. This clone was found once. Trimming took 0 bases from V and 3 from J; bases not matched to a gene: 4. CDR3 length: 16 amino acids. In germline, CDR1 is LNHNV, CDR2 YYDKDF (reference sequence). Libraries were prepared by immunoSEQ multiplex PCR; TCRdb keeps only in-frame clonotypes and omits some of them. The data contain roughly 50,000 clones, around 94% of them singletons. The sequence was obtained from a female donor with multiple sclerosis, enrolled in a pregnancy study. The rearrangement joins TRBV15 to TRBJ2-2; 7 bases are shared with TRBD2. The material was CD4+ T cells from peripheral blood mononuclear cells, obtained in the third trimester of pregnancy. CDR3 sequence reads: CATSRDYGGDTGELFF. CDR3 bases: TGTGCCACCAGCAGAGATTATGGGGGGGACACCGGGGAGCTGTTTTTT. The variable domain in full, completed from reference TRBV15 and TRBJ2-2, reads DAMVIQNPRYQVTQFGKPVTLSCSQTLNHNVMYWYQQKSSQAPKLLFHYYDKDFNNEADTPDNFQSRRPNTSFCFLDIRSPGLGDTAMYLCATSRDYGGDTGELFFGEGSRLTVL.